These T cell receptor beta chains were read from a single sample in a study of shared clonotypes between healthy human individuals. Repertoires were generated with immunoSEQ multiplex PCR, while TCRdb's copy carries only in-frame clones and drops some. Of about 2 million clones in the sample, 85% to 95% were seen once. The specimen was naive CD4+ T cells sorted from blood. The receptors shown here come from a man in his late teens or twenties in good health. CDR3s include the opening cysteine and the closing phenylalanine or tryptophan. Each record gives: J gene, V gene, D gene, clone size, CDR3 protein, CDR3 DNA. The D gene is left open where the match is weak. Some rows mark clone size as missing; the rest say once, few, many or name a class of expanded clone.

TRBJ1-5	TRBV27	-	-	CASSPGAPPVNQPQHF	TGTGCCAGCAGCCCCGGGGCCCCGCCCGTCAATCAGCCCCAGCATTTT
TRBJ2-5	TRBV18	-	-	CASSRPALPGKTQYF	TGTGCCAGCTCACGTCCAGCCCTCCCCGGGAAGACCCAGTACTTC
TRBJ1-6	TRBV27	-	-	CASSLFGSVPGGIWDSPLHF	TGTGCCAGCAGTTTATTTGGCTCGGTCCCCGGGGGGATATGGGATTCACCCCTCCACTTT
TRBJ1-5	TRBV6-6	TRBD1	-	CASSSSQGVGNQPQHF	TGTGCCAGCAGCTCCTCTCAGGGGGTTGGTAATCAGCCCCAGCATTTT
TRBJ1-1	TRBV7-8	-	-	CASSSPVGGTEAFF	TGTGCCAGCAGCTCCCCCGTAGGTGGGACTGAAGCTTTCTTT
TRBJ2-2	TRBV2	TRBD1	-	CASSGDRGDTGELFF	TGTGCCAGCAGTGGAGACAGGGGGGACACCGGGGAGCTGTTTTTT
TRBJ1-3	TRBV4-1	TRBD1	-	CASSPTGSSGNTIYF	TGCGCCAGCAGCCCGACAGGGAGCTCTGGAAACACCATATATTTT
TRBJ1-5	TRBV4-3	-	-	CASSQEAGSNQPQHF	TGCGCCAGCAGCCAAGAGGCGGGTAGCAATCAGCCCCAGCATTTT
TRBJ1-1	TRBV29-1	-	once	CSVASGITEAFF	TGCAGCGTTGCTAGTGGGATCACTGAAGCTTTCTTT
TRBJ2-5	TRBV25-1	TRBD2	-	CASRDSGLAGVETQYF	TGTGCCAGCAGAGACTCGGGACTAGCGGGGGTAGAGACCCAGTACTTC
TRBJ1-6	TRBV30	-	-	CAWAPANSPLHF	TGTGCCTGGGCTCCGGCAAATTCACCCCTCCACTTT
TRBJ2-4	TRBV7-2	-	-	CASSLAGTQNIQYF	TGTGCCAGCAGCTTAGCAGGGACCCAAAACATTCAGTACTTC
TRBJ2-2	TRBV9	-	-	CASSVALQGHTGELFF	TGTGCCAGCAGCGTAGCCCTACAGGGACACACCGGGGAGCTGTTTTTT
TRBJ1-1	TRBV27	-	-	CASSVLQGQGEAFF	TGTGCCAGCAGTGTATTACAGGGCCAAGGTGAAGCTTTCTTT
TRBJ2-3	TRBV5-1	TRBD2	-	CASSLVTSGGLGDTQYF	TGCGCCAGCAGCTTGGTGACTAGCGGGGGGCTGGGAGATACGCAGTATTTT
TRBJ1-3	TRBV18	TRBD1	-	CASSPATGGFSGNTIYF	TGTGCCAGCTCACCCGCGACAGGGGGCTTCTCTGGAAACACCATATATTTT
TRBJ1-2	TRBV28	-	-	CASSLNQLGGYTF	TGTGCCAGCAGTTTAAACCAACTTGGTGGCTACACCTTC
TRBJ1-1	TRBV21-1	-	-	CASSKQVGLNTEAFF	TGTGCCAGCAGCAAACAAGTCGGCCTTAACACTGAAGCTTTCTTT
TRBJ2-7	TRBV25-1	-	-	CASSGRPYEQYF	TGTGCCAGCAGTGGACGTCCCTACGAGCAGTACTTC
TRBJ2-5	TRBV2	TRBD1	-	CASTGQGKETQYF	TGTGCCAGCACCGGACAGGGGAAAGAGACCCAGTACTTC
TRBJ2-1	TRBV7-2	TRBD2	once	CASSLRSGGAREQFF	TGTGCCAGCAGCTTAAGGAGCGGGGGGGCTCGGGAGCAGTTCTTC
TRBJ2-7	TRBV28	TRBD1	-	CASRRTGVNEQYF	TGTGCCAGCAGAAGGACAGGGGTTAACGAGCAGTACTTC
TRBJ1-1	TRBV6-5	-	-	CASTIGGNTEAFF	TGTGCCAGCACCATAGGGGGGAACACTGAAGCTTTCTTT
TRBJ1-6	TRBV5-1	-	-	CASSMGPAGSASPLHF	TGCGCCAGCAGCATGGGCCCAGCGGGGAGCGCTTCACCCCTCCACTTT
TRBJ2-4	TRBV5-4	-	-	CASSFALGDIQYF	TGTGCCAGCAGCTTTGCCCTGGGGGACATTCAGTACTTC
TRBJ2-5	TRBV7-9	-	-	CASSFPDSQETQYF	TGTGCCAGCAGCTTCCCCGACTCCCAAGAGACCCAGTACTTC
TRBJ2-1	TRBV13	-	-	CASSPTQDNEQFF	TGTGCCAGCAGCCCCACACAGGACAATGAGCAGTTCTTC
TRBJ2-7	TRBV27	-	-	CASRQGGSYEQYF	TGTGCCAGCAGACAGGGAGGCTCCTACGAGCAGTACTTC
TRBJ2-7	TRBV29-1	TRBD1	-	CSVELTGVTYEQYF	TGCAGCGTTGAGCTGACAGGGGTCACCTACGAGCAGTACTTC
TRBJ2-3	TRBV4-1	-	-	CASSRTRTDTQYF	TGCGCCAGCAGCCGAACGCGAACAGATACGCAGTATTTT
TRBJ2-7	TRBV5-4	TRBD1	once	CASSSIGTGGYEQYF	TGTGCCAGCAGCTCGATAGGGACAGGGGGTTACGAGCAGTACTTC
TRBJ1-3	TRBV10-3	-	-	CAIQLRGTIYF	TGTGCCATCCAGCTGAGGGGCACCATATATTTT
TRBJ1-2	TRBV28	-	-	CASSPDRPTYGYTF	TGTGCCAGCAGTCCCGACAGACCCACCTATGGCTACACCTTC
TRBJ2-5	TRBV19	TRBD1	-	CASSTSTGGKTQYF	TGTGCCAGTAGTACCTCGACAGGGGGGAAGACCCAGTACTTC
TRBJ2-7	TRBV9	-	-	CASSVELASEQYF	TGTGCCAGCAGCGTAGAACTAGCTTCCGAGCAGTACTTC
TRBJ1-5	TRBV30	-	-	CAWSVGGYQPQHF	TGTGCCTGGAGTGTGGGGGGGTATCAGCCCCAGCATTTT
TRBJ2-5	TRBV6-1	-	-	CASRTALSPETQYF	TGTGCCAGCAGGACAGCCTTGAGCCCAGAGACCCAGTACTTC
TRBJ2-5	TRBV18	TRBD1	-	CAGGLGLLTQYF	TGTGCAGGGGGCCTCGGACTCTTGACCCAGTACTTC
TRBJ2-1	TRBV4-1	-	once	CASSQEASVSSYNEQFF	TGCGCCAGCAGCCAAGAAGCTAGCGTCAGCTCCTACAATGAGCAGTTCTTC
TRBJ1-2	TRBV9	TRBD1	-	CASSVGSTGTGNDGYTF	TGTGCCAGCAGCGTAGGTAGTACCGGGACAGGGAACGATGGCTACACCTTC
TRBJ2-2	TRBV6-5	-	-	CASSRQTSNTGELFF	TGTGCCAGCAGCAGACAGACTTCGAACACCGGGGAGCTGTTTTTT
TRBJ2-1	TRBV10-3	TRBD2	once	CAISARLAANEQFF	TGTGCCATCAGTGCACGACTAGCGGCAAATGAGCAGTTCTTC
TRBJ1-4	TRBV4-1	-	-	CASSQDLSGTNEKLFF	TGCGCCAGCAGCCAAGATCTCTCCGGTACGAATGAAAAACTGTTTTTT
TRBJ2-1	TRBV6-1	-	-	CASSEDGAGEQFF	TGTGCCAGCAGTGAAGACGGGGCGGGTGAGCAGTTCTTC
TRBJ1-1	TRBV7-2	-	-	CASSPEAWTSEAFF	TGTGCCAGCAGCCCGGAAGCGTGGACAAGTGAAGCTTTCTTT